This T cell receptor (beta chain) is from a study of post-analysis software for immune sequencing data. The wider study: Progressive-relapsing, secondary progressive and relapsing-remitting multiple sclerosis were among the disease courses included.

V lost 6 bases, J lost 1 base, and 10 bases stayed unmatched. CDR3 length: 16 amino acids. Per the germline V gene, CDR1 is MDHEN and CDR2 is SYDVKM. This clonotype showed up just a few times. Its antigen remains unidentified. TCR beta cDNA libraries included unique molecular identifiers. There were roughly 0.95 to 11 million T cells, and approximately 500,000 cDNA molecules came from them. MiXCR, applied by TCRdb to the PCR reads, yields one record per CDR3 protein. The sample records around 710,000 distinct CDR3 sequences, about half being singletons. Overall study findings and caveats: Patients had higher frequencies than controls of five or six TRBV segments, including TRBV5-6, TRBV5-1 and TRBV20-1. Normalized Chao1 diversity was significantly lower in multiple sclerosis patients than in controls. Under the F measure, samples that were prepared in one batch clustered strongly together.

Sequencing was done on a sample of blood. The sequence derives from a girl aged 5-17 years with multiple sclerosis. V gene TRBV28 combines with J gene TRBJ2-5; the match to TRBD2 covers 8 bases. The CDR3 sequence: CASSAWRGATQETQYF. CDR3 bases: TGTGCCAGCAGCGCTTGGCGGGGGGCCACCCAAGAGACCCAGTACTTC.